A single T cell receptor (beta chain) is shown here with its context. Its antigen remains unidentified. Running of the assay took place at deep level. For every subset, genomic DNA was evenly distributed across several immunoSEQ plates. Clones were sequenced by immunoSEQ multiplex PCR, and TCRdb holds only the in-frame ones, with some missing. The table shows around 500,000 clones, with around 79% occurring only once. The CDR3 runs to 15 residues. Germline V gene lookup returns CDR1 SGHNT and CDR2 YYREEE (reference sequence). The V end was cut by 4 bases, the J end by 4 bases, with 15 bases between. This entry comes from a study of shared clonotypes between healthy human individuals. Study observations and caveats: Sampling covered blood only; tissue repertoires likely differ.

This clonotype originated in a woman in her 40s in good health. Some clones in this sample may be carry-over from other donors' samples. The chain uses TRBV5-4 and TRBJ2-1; perhaps TRBD1 as D (6 bases). Source material: PBMCs. CDR3 DNA: TGTGCCAGCAGCGCTCGACAGGACCTATACAATGAGCAGTTCTTC. This gives the protein CASSARQDLYNEQFF. The variable domain in full, completed from reference TRBV5-4 and TRBJ2-1, reads ETGVTQSPTHLIKTRGQQVTLRCSSQSGHNTVSWYQQALGQGPQFIFQYYREEENGRGNFPPRFSGLQFPNYSSELNVNALELDDSALYLCASSARQDLYNEQFFGPGTRLTVL.